Listed below are T cell receptor beta chains from one sample, sequenced in a study of T cells expressing NK-cell markers. TCRdb re-called the 5' RACE reads, yielding one record per CDR3 amino acid sequence without DNA. The sample has 300,000 to 450,000 distinct CDR3 sequences; the top ten hold roughly 5.2%. Sequencing was done on a sample of blood T cells: a sorted CD56 or NKG2C T cell subset, CD4+ or CD8+ T cells, or bulk PBMC T cells (not recorded which). All receptors derive from a man aged 18-75 years in good health. Each CDR3 is given with its conserved first and last residue.

TRBJ1-1 TRBV7-2 CASSLTHKSTEAFF
TRBJ1-2 TRBV7-9 CASSPPAQSYGYTF
TRBJ2-7 TRBV12-3/TRBV12-4 CASSLFGAATGEQYF
TRBJ2-7 TRBV6-1 CASSAAAGGSYEQYF
TRBJ2-1 TRBV4-1 CASSQQLAGGNNEQFF
TRBJ2-1 TRBV7-9 CASRKRSSYNEQFF
TRBJ1-6 TRBV25-1 CASSGLTGGFGNSPLHF
TRBJ2-1 TRBV19 CASSVRGQINNEQFF
TRBJ2-1 TRBV12-3/TRBV12-4 CASRKPPDRAYNEQFF
TRBJ2-7 TRBV27 CASSLAPRYGKYEQYF
TRBJ2-3 TRBV20-1 CSARVRQDTDTQYF
TRBJ1-4 TRBV2 CATRDRGLPNEKLFF
TRBJ2-2 TRBV11-2 CASLPGQNTGELFF
TRBJ2-6 TRBV6-5 CASSSRPGANVLTF
TRBJ2-2 TRBV19 CASSIVLGTGGSGELFF
TRBJ2-7 TRBV3-1 CASSQDHPRNEQYF
TRBJ2-1 TRBV5-5 CASSLVISGGSSYNEQFF
TRBJ2-2 TRBV6-5 CASSYSIWPSGDVAGELFF
TRBJ2-2 TRBV3-1 CASSQGDRRAGELFF
TRBJ1-6 TRBV6-1 CASSEIGRDSPLHF
TRBJ1-6 TRBV27 CASSPISGTYSPLHF
TRBJ2-5 TRBV5-1 CASSLEGGLVGETQYF
TRBJ1-4 TRBV6-1 CASSERSGALFNEKLFF
TRBJ2-3 TRBV13 CASSSRLAGFTQYF
TRBJ2-7 TRBV12-3/TRBV12-4 CASSLGMGLAAYEQYF
TRBJ2-7 TRBV7-8 CASSFPVGKKSEQYF
TRBJ2-1 TRBV9 CASTDRAYNEQFF
TRBJ2-7 TRBV6-2/TRBV6-3 CASSLQGRNEQYF
TRBJ1-2 TRBV27 CASSSLTQGLYGYTF
TRBJ1-3 TRBV18 CASSPKGDSGNTIYF
TRBJ1-2 TRBV15 CATSREITAYGYTF
TRBJ2-7 TRBV6-1 CASGSLQGPYEQYF
TRBJ2-2 TRBV5-1 CASSRTGTANTGELFF
TRBJ2-7 TRBV5-6 CASSRTSVTTYEQYF
TRBJ2-3 TRBV24-1 CATSDVLGGGTDTQYF
TRBJ2-1 TRBV20-1 CSALELNYNEQFF
TRBJ2-5 TRBV11-2 CASSPRLASYQETQYF
TRBJ2-5 TRBV6-1 CASRGTGSETQYF
TRBJ1-2 TRBV7-2 CASSLGAGRLYGYTF
TRBJ2-7 TRBV20-1 CSARGYGLAYEQYF
TRBJ2-2 TRBV11-2 CASSSSGGWRGIRNTGELFF
TRBJ1-3 TRBV12-3/TRBV12-4 CASRRTGGYGNTIYF
TRBJ2-2 TRBV5-6 CASSRNDRGHTGELFF
TRBJ1-1 TRBV5-1 CASSLESGGRRAFF
TRBJ1-5 TRBV12-5 CASGHQGLSNQPQHF
TRBJ2-5 TRBV6-6 CASRKGTEETQYF
TRBJ1-5 TRBV6-1 CASGISSNQPQHF
TRBJ1-4 TRBV5-5 CASSRDPREKLFF
TRBJ2-5 TRBV3-1 CASSQDGVAQYF
TRBJ2-2 TRBV12-3/TRBV12-4 CASSSSRGLGSTGELFF
TRBJ1-2 TRBV7-9 CASSLGTSTLGDGYTF
TRBJ2-7 TRBV7-8 CASNRGGLADSYEQYF
TRBJ1-1 TRBV7-3 CASSPGHNSMNTEAFF
TRBJ1-2 TRBV6-1 CASSSGPSRGYTF
TRBJ1-5 TRBV7-2 CASSTKAGGWTPQHF